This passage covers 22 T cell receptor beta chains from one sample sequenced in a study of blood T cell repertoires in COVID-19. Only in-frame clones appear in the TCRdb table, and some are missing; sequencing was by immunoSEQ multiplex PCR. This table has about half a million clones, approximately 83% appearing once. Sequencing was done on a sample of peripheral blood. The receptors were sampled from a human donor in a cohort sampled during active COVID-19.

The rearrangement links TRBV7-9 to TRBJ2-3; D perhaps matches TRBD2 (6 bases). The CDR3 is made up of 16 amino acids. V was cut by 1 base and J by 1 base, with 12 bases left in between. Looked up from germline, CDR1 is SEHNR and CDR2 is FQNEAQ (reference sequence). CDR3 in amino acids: CASSLGSGVGTDTQYF. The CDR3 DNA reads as TGTGCCAGCAGCTTAGGATCGGGAGTTGGCACAGATACGCAGTATTTT.

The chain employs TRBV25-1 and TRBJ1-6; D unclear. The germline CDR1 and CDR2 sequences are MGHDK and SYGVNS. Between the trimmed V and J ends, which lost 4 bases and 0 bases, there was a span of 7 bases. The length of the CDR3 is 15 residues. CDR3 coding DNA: TGTGCCAGCAGTGCCCGGAGCTCCTATAATTCACCCCTCCACTTT. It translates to CASSARSSYNSPLHF.

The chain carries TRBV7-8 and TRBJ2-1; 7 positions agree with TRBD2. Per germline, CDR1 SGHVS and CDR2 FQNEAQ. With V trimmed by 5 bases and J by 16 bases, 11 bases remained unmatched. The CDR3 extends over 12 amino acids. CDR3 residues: CASSLPGLHLFF. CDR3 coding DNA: TGTGCCAGCAGCCTCCCGGGACTACACCTTTTCTTC.

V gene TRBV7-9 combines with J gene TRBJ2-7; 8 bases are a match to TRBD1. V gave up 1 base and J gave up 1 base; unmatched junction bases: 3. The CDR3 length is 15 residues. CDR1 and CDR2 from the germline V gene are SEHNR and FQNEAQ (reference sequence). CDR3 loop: CASSLGQGISYEQYF. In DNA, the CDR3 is TGTGCCAGCAGCTTAGGACAGGGGATATCCTACGAGCAGTACTTC.

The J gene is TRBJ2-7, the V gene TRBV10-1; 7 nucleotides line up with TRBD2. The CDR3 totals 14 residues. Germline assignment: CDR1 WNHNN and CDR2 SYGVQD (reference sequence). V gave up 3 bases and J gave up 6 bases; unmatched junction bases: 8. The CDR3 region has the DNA TGCGCCAGCAGTGACGGGGCGGGAGACGGCGAGCAGTACTTC. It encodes CASSDGAGDGEQYF.

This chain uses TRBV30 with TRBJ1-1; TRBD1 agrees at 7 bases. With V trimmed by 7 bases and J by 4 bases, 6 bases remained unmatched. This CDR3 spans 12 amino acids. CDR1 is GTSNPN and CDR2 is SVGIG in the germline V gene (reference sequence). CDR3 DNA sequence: TGTGCCTTCACACAGGGGTTCACTGAAGCTTTCTTT. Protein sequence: CAFTQGFTEAFF.

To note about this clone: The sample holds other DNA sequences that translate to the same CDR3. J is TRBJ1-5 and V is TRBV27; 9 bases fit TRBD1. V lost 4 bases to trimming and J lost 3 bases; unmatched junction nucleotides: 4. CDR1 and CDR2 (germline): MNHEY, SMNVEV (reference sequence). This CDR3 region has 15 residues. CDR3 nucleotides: TGTGCCAGCAGTTCAGGGACAGGGAACAATCAGCCCCAGCATTTT. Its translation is CASSSGTGNNQPQHF.

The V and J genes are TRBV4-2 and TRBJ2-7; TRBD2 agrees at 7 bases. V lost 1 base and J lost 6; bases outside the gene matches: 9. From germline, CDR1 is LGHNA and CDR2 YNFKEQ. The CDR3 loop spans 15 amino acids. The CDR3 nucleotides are TGTGCCAGCAGCCAAGTAGCGGGCTCTATCATCGAGCAGTACTTC. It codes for CASSQVAGSIIEQYF.

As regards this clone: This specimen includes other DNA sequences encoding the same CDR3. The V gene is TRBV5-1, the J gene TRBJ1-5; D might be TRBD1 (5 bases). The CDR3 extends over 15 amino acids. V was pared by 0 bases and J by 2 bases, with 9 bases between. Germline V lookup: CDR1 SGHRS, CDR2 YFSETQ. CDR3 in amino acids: CASSLEGVGNQPQHF. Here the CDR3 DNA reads TGCGCCAGCAGCTTGGAAGGGGTCGGCAATCAGCCCCAGCATTTT.

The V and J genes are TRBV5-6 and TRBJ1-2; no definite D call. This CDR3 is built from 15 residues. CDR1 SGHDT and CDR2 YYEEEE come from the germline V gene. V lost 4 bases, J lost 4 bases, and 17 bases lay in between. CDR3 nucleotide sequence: TGTGCCAGCAGCGACGACTTGTGGGTTCGCTATGGCTACACCTTC. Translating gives CASSDDLWVRYGYTF.

Here the CDR3 reads CASSFRQGNGYTF. The CDR3 region has the DNA TGTGCCAGCAGTTTTAGACAGGGAAATGGCTACACCTTC. The rearrangement links TRBV27 to TRBJ1-2, with TRBD1 identical over 7 bases. V trimming: 3 bases; J trimming: 6 bases; junction bases outside the gene matches: 4. The CDR3 spans 13 residues. CDR1 MNHEY and CDR2 SMNVEV come from the germline V gene (reference sequence).

In DNA form, the CDR3 reads TGTGCCAGCAGCCTAGCGGGTTCAGCGAATTGGGTCAATGAGCAGTTCTTC. Protein sequence: CASSLAGSANWVNEQFF. This chain connects TRBV9 to TRBJ2-1; 8 nucleotides align to TRBD2. Germline CDR1 is SGDLS and CDR2 is YYNGEE. The CDR3 has 17 residues. V dropped 4 bases and J dropped 6; count of bases not matched to a gene: 15.

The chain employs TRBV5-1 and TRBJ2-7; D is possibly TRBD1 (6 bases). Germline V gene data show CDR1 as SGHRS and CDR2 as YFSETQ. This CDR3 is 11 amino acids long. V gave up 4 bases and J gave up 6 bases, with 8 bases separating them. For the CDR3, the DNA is TGCGCCAGCAGCCCAGGGGTCGAGCAGTACTTC. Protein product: CASSPGVEQYF.

The CDR3 here is CASSLISQNYGYTF. The DNA for the CDR3 is TGCGCCAGCAGCTTAATAAGTCAGAACTATGGCTACACCTTC. This chain joins TRBV5-1 and TRBJ1-2, with D hard to call. V lost 2 bases and J lost 2, with 10 bases in between. Germline CDR1 SGHRS, CDR2 YFSETQ. This CDR3 region has 14 residues.

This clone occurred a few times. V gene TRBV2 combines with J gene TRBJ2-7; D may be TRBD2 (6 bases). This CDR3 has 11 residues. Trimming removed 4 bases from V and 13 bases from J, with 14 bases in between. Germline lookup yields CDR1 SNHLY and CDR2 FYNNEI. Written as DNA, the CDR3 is TGTGCCAGCAGTGGGGCAGGGAGGCACTACTTC. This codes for CASSGAGRHYF. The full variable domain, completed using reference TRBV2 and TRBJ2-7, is EPEVTQTPSHQVTQMGQEVILRCVPISNHLYFYWYRQILGQKVEFLVSFYNNEISEKSEIFDDQFSVERPDGSNFTLKIRSTKLEDSAMYFCASSGAGRHYFGPGTRLTVT.

The CDR3 sequence is CASSPALGLAGLNTGELFF. DNA for the CDR3: TGTGCCAGCAGCCCAGCCCTGGGACTAGCGGGGCTCAACACCGGGGAGCTGTTTTTT. The chain employs TRBV14 and TRBJ2-2, with 13 bases identical to TRBD2. The CDR3 totals 19 residues. Looked up from germline, CDR1 is SGHDN and CDR2 is FVKESK. V gave up 4 bases and J gave up 2 bases; unmatched junction bases: 10.

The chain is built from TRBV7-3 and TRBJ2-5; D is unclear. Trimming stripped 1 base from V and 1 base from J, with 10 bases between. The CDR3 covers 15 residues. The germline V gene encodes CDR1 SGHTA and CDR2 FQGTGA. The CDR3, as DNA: TGTGCCAGCAGCTTAAACGGTTGGTTCCAAGAGACCCAGTACTTC. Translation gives CASSLNGWFQETQYF.

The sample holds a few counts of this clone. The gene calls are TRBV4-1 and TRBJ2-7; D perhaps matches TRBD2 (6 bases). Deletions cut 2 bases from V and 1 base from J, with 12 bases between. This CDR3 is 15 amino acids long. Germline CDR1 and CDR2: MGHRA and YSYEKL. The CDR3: CASSQPYGTSYEQYF. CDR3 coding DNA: TGCGCCAGCAGCCAACCCTACGGGACTTCCTACGAGCAGTACTTC.

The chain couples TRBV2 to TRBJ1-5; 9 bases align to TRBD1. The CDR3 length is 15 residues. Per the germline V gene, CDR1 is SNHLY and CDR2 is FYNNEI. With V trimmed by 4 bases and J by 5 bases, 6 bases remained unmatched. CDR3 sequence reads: CASSVSGQGYQPQHF. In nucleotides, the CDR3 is TGTGCCAGCAGTGTGTCGGGACAGGGTTATCAGCCCCAGCATTTT.

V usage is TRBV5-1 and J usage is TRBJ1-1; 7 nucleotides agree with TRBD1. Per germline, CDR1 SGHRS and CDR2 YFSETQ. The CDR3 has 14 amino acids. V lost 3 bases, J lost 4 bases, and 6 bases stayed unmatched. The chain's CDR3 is CASSSHRGGTEAFF. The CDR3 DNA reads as TGCGCCAGCAGCTCCCACAGGGGAGGCACTGAAGCTTTCTTT.

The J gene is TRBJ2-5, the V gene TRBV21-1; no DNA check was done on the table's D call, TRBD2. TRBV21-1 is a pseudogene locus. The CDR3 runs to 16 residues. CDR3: CASRPVVLTGGETQYF. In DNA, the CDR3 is TGTGCCAGCAGACCCGTCGTGTTAACCGGGGGGGAGACCCAGTACTTC.

The CDR3 protein is CASREGVAETQYF. For the CDR3, the DNA is TGTGCCAGCAGAGAGGGGGTAGCGGAGACCCAGTACTTC. The gene calls are TRBV2 and TRBJ2-5, with D tentatively TRBD1 (6 bases). The CDR3 consists of 13 residues. Trimming took off 6 bases at V and 5 bases at J, with 13 bases between the two ends. CDR1 and CDR2 (germline): SNHLY, FYNNEI.